The clone carrying this TCR beta chain has ten or more counts. Antigen unknown. Trimming cost V 6 bases and J 7 bases; bases outside gene matches: 12. The germline CDR1 and CDR2 sequences are WSHSY and SAAADI. The CDR3 runs 16 residues. These data originate in a study of T-cell reconstitution after alpha-beta-depleted transplantation in children. Study-level findings and limits: T-cell counts and diversity at one year following transplant were attributed mainly to newly produced T cells.

The TCRbeta library was prepared with unique molecular identifiers. TCRdb passed the PCR reads through MiXCR, listing each CDR3 protein once. The sample carries 280,000 or so distinct CDR3 sequences, around 10% recorded once. The gene calls are TRBV10-2 and TRBJ1-6; 7 bases agree with TRBD1. The sequence was collected from a male patient between 2 and 15 years old who had a stem cell transplant for chronic granulomatous disease, so the T cells may come from the graft donor. This material consisted of peripheral blood, taken 180 days after TCRalphabeta/CD19-depleted stem cell transplant. This CDR3 is CASSFIPGQRNSPLHF. For the CDR3, the DNA is TGCGCCAGCAGCTTTATACCGGGACAGCGAAATTCACCCCTCCACTTT.